This is a list of T cell receptor beta chains from one sample in a study of T-cell memory formation after mild COVID-19. TCRdb redid the calling of the 5' RACE reads with MiXCR, one entry per CDR3 protein. The sample lists roughly 400,000 distinct CDR3 sequences; around 24% were seen once. The sample was PBMCs or a T cell subset sorted from them (not recorded which). The receptors here all came from an adult woman who had mild COVID-19 (a few samples of this study predate the infection). Cell type and time point are not known. CDR3s include the opening cysteine and the closing phenylalanine or tryptophan. The D gene is left open where the match is weak. Rows may omit the clone size; those that give it use once, few, many or a size class.

CASSLSETPYGYTF,TGTGCCAGCAGCCTGTCAGAGACCCCCTATGGCTACACCTTC,TRBV14,NA,few,TRBJ1-2
CASSWHRGNQPQHF,TGTGCCAGCAGTTGGCACAGGGGCAATCAGCCCCAGCATTTT,TRBV12-3/TRBV12-4,NA,few,TRBJ1-5
CASSLAGRGPQETQYF,TGTGCCAGCAGCTTGGCGGGGCGGGGGCCCCAAGAGACCCAGTACTTC,TRBV5-4,NA,few,TRBJ2-5
CAWIAGTDTEAFF,TGTGCCTGGATTGCCGGGACGGACACTGAAGCTTTCTTT,TRBV30,NA,NA,TRBJ1-1
CASSSVAGGYYEQYF,TGTGCCAGCAGTTCGGTGGCAGGGGGGTACTACGAGCAGTACTTC,TRBV6-5,NA,NA,TRBJ2-7
CSASPSGDYQPQHF,TGCAGTGCTAGTCCCTCAGGGGACTATCAGCCCCAGCATTTT,TRBV20-1,NA,many,TRBJ1-5
CASSRTWERDTQYF,TGTGCCAGCAGTCGAACCTGGGAGAGAGATACGCAGTATTTT,TRBV12-3/TRBV12-4,NA,few,TRBJ2-3
CASSLRGDGEAFF,TGTGCCAGCAGCTTGAGGGGGGATGGGGAAGCTTTCTTT,TRBV7-9,NA,NA,TRBJ1-1
CSARPRLAVYNEQFF,TGCAGTGCTAGACCTCGACTAGCGGTGTACAATGAGCAGTTCTTC,TRBV20-1,TRBD2,NA,TRBJ2-1
CASSIQGAAEAFF,TGCGCCAGCAGCATTCAGGGGGCTGCTGAAGCTTTCTTT,TRBV5-1,TRBD1,NA,TRBJ1-1
CASGLIGGTDTQYF,TGCGCCAGCGGCCTGATAGGTGGCACAGATACGCAGTATTTT,TRBV5-1,NA,NA,TRBJ2-3
CASSKAPDRARGYTF,TGTGCCAGCAGCAAAGCGCCCGACAGGGCACGTGGCTACACCTTC,TRBV21-1,NA,few,TRBJ1-2
CASRSYSNQPQHF,TGTGCCAGCAGGAGCTATAGCAATCAGCCCCAGCATTTT,TRBV6-1,NA,NA,TRBJ1-5
CASSDPPGGSSYNEQFF,TGTGCCAGCAGCGACCCCCCTGGGGGTAGCTCCTACAATGAGCAGTTCTTC,TRBV7-6,NA,few,TRBJ2-1
CAGRPLNYGYTF,TGTGCCGGCCGCCCCCTTAACTATGGCTACACCTTC,TRBV6-1,NA,NA,TRBJ1-2
CASSLTGTTGELFF,TGCGCCAGCAGCTTGACAGGGACCACCGGGGAGCTGTTTTTT,TRBV5-1,NA,NA,TRBJ2-2
CASRGQGVYEQYF,TGTGCCAGCAGGGGACAGGGGGTCTACGAGCAGTACTTC,TRBV2,TRBD1,many,TRBJ2-7
CASSSPDTQYF,TGTGCCAGCAGCTCTCCAGATACGCAGTATTTT,TRBV11-2,NA,NA,TRBJ2-3
CASSLNLAVSTDTQYF,TGTGCCAGCAGCTTAAACCTAGCGGTTAGCACAGATACGCAGTATTTT,TRBV7-2,TRBD2,NA,TRBJ2-3
CATSGDSDYNEQFF,TGTGCCACCAGCGGGGACAGCGACTACAATGAGCAGTTCTTC,TRBV24-1,TRBD1,many,TRBJ2-1
CSAPKRGSSYNEQFF,TGCAGTGCCCCCAAGCGGGGTAGCTCCTACAATGAGCAGTTCTTC,TRBV20-1,TRBD2,NA,TRBJ2-1
CASSSSDRAKNIQYF,TGTGCCAGCAGCTCAAGCGACAGAGCCAAAAACATTCAGTACTTC,TRBV7-9,NA,few,TRBJ2-4
CASSSNRGGIDTQYF,TGTGCCAGCAGCTCAAACAGGGGCGGGATAGATACGCAGTATTTT,TRBV7-2,NA,few,TRBJ2-3
CASSHFGQNQPQHF,TGTGCCAGCAGTCACTTCGGCCAGAATCAGCCCCAGCATTTT,TRBV6-2/TRBV6-3,NA,few,TRBJ1-5
CASSQRGEPRETQYF,TGTGCCAGCAGCCAGCGGGGGGAACCACGTGAGACCCAGTACTTC,TRBV6-2/TRBV6-3,TRBD2,many,TRBJ2-5
CASSLSRSSYNEQFF,TGTGCCAGCAGCCTGAGCAGAAGCTCCTACAATGAGCAGTTCTTC,TRBV7-3,NA,few,TRBJ2-1
CASSQGLEETQYF,TGTGCCAGCTCTCAAGGGTTAGAAGAGACCCAGTACTTC,TRBV18,NA,few,TRBJ2-5
CASSRDTSGNTIYF,TGTGCCAGCAGCCGGGACACTTCGGGAAACACCATATATTTT,TRBV7-9,NA,NA,TRBJ1-3
CASSQEGRQQFF,TGTGCCAGCAGCCAAGAGGGGCGCCAGCAGTTCTTC,TRBV3-1,NA,few,TRBJ2-1
CASSFPSGGATEQFF,TGTGCCAGCAGTTTCCCTAGCGGGGGGGCCACTGAGCAGTTCTTC,TRBV7-2,TRBD2,NA,TRBJ2-1
CASSQATGQYEQYF,TGTGCCAGCAGCCAAGCGACAGGGCAATACGAGCAGTACTTC,TRBV3-1,TRBD1,few,TRBJ2-7
CSAVAGANTGELFF,TGCAGTGCAGTAGCGGGCGCGAACACCGGGGAGCTGTTTTTT,TRBV20-1,TRBD2,many,TRBJ2-2
CASSKGGQPPGGYTF,TGCGCCAGCAGCAAAGGCGGACAACCCCCGGGTGGCTACACCTTC,TRBV5-1,NA,few,TRBJ1-2